These 16 T cell receptor beta chains share one sample of origin, sequenced in a study of T-cell memory formation after mild COVID-19. Each CDR3 protein is one row after TCRdb ran MiXCR on the 5' RACE reads. This table holds about 360,000 distinct CDR3 sequences, about an eighth found once. Sequenced sample: PBMCs or a T cell subset sorted from them (not recorded which). These receptors were obtained from a man in his late teens or twenties who had mild COVID-19 (a few samples of this study predate the infection). Cell type and time point are not known.

This chain uses TRBV7-2 with TRBJ1-2; D unclear. CDR1 and CDR2 (germline): SGHTA, FQGNSA. CDR3 length equals 15 residues. V lost 2 bases and J lost 7, with 17 bases in between. The CDR3 protein is CASSLTASSQLGYTF. The CDR3 nucleotides are TGTGCCAGCAGCTTAACCGCGTCCTCGCAACTTGGCTACACCTTC.

The chain recombines TRBV11-2 with TRBJ2-1, with TRBD2 as a possible D gene (5 bases). The germline V gene encodes CDR1 SGHAT and CDR2 FQNNGV. The CDR3 has 13 residues. Trimming pared 5 bases from V and 7 bases from J, leaving 12 bases between. DNA of the CDR3: TGTGCCAGCAGCGCCGAGGGCGGGAATGAGCAGTTCTTC. Translation: CASSAEGGNEQFF.

Only a few counts were recorded for this clonotype. CDR3 sequence: CASSRGSHPYEQYF. The CDR3 DNA reads as TGTGCCAGCAGCCGGGGGAGTCACCCCTACGAGCAGTACTTC. The chain uses TRBV7-9 and TRBJ2-7; D might be TRBD2 (6 bases). V lost 5 bases and J lost 2, with 13 bases in between. Germline CDR1 is SEHNR and CDR2 is FQNEAQ (reference sequence). CDR3 length equals 14 residues.

This clonotype was detected only a few times. The gene calls are TRBV11-2 and TRBJ2-3; weak D call: TRBD2 (6 bases). Trimming left V 1 base short and J 6 bases short, with 20 bases between. CDR3 size: 17 residues. Germline values: CDR1 SGHAT, CDR2 FQNNGV. This chain's CDR3 is CASSLAWAGRAGDTQYF. For the CDR3, the DNA is TGTGCCAGCAGCTTAGCTTGGGCGGGGAGAGCCGGGGATACGCAGTATTTT.

A few counts support this clonotype. The chain combines TRBV5-1 with TRBJ1-2; 9 bases line up with TRBD1. The germline V gene has CDR1 SGHRS and CDR2 YFSETQ. V shed 7 bases and J 8 bases; nucleotides not matched to a gene: 9. The CDR3 has 13 residues. Written as DNA, the CDR3 is TGCGCCAGCCATGACGGGACAGGGCGAGGCTACACCTTC. Protein sequence: CASHDGTGRGYTF.

This clonotype has just a few counts. A junction end diverges from the germline sequence, so it may reflect a read error. V usage is TRBV7-2 and J usage is TRBJ2-3; D uncertain. Germline loops: CDR1 SGHTA, CDR2 FQGNSA. There are 13 residues in the CDR3. CDR3 DNA: TGTGCCAGCAGCTCAACACGCACAGATACGCGGTATTTT. It specifies CASSSTRTDTRYF.

V is TRBV5-1 and J is TRBJ2-1, with 10 bases fitting TRBD1. This CDR3 is 16 amino acids long. Germline CDR1 and CDR2: SGHRS and YFSETQ. Trimming at V came to 8 bases and at J to 0 bases, leaving 8 bases not matched to a gene. CDR3 in DNA: TGCGCCAGTGGGGGGGACAGGGGAGACTCCTACAATGAGCAGTTCTTC. It encodes CASGGDRGDSYNEQFF.

This clonotype was picked up a small number of times. This chain joins TRBV5-5 and TRBJ2-5; perhaps TRBD2 as D (6 bases). V dropped 4 bases and J dropped 2 bases, with 12 bases sitting between them. CDR1 is SGHKS, CDR2 YYEKEE, per germline (reference sequence). This CDR3 is 14 amino acids long. The CDR3 nucleotides are TGTGCCAGCAGCACGAGAGGAGGGCAAGAGACCCAGTACTTC. This encodes CASSTRGGQETQYF.

The chain couples TRBV5-1 to TRBJ1-1; D perhaps matches TRBD1 (6 bases). Per germline, CDR1 SGHRS and CDR2 YFSETQ. Between the trimmed V and J ends, which lost 2 bases and 5 bases, there was a span of 13 bases. The CDR3 is 14 residues long. CDR3 region: CASSFLTGGTEAFF. The CDR3 region has the DNA TGCGCCAGCAGCTTTCTGACAGGAGGGACTGAAGCTTTCTTT.

CDR3 in amino acids: CASSLIGPQATPLHF. CDR3 bases: TGTGCCAGCAGCTTGATCGGGCCGCAAGCAACACCCCTCCACTTT. The V gene is TRBV7-2, the J gene TRBJ1-6; no definite D call. CDR1 SGHTA and CDR2 FQGNSA come from the germline V gene. Trimming took off 3 bases at V and 11 bases at J, with 17 bases between the two ends. This CDR3 contains 15 residues.

This clonotype has more than one count but fewer than ten. V usage is TRBV5-1 and J usage is TRBJ1-2, with D perhaps matching TRBD1 (5 bases). The CDR3 totals 15 residues. Trimming shortened V by 0 bases and J by 4 bases, and 13 bases separated the two germline ends. CDR1 is SGHRS and CDR2 is YFSETQ in the germline V gene. DNA for the CDR3: TGCGCCAGCAGCTTGGACAGGCCGGAAGTCTATGGCTACACCTTC. It is translated as CASSLDRPEVYGYTF.

V and J are TRBV7-2 and TRBJ2-3; weak D call: TRBD2 (7 bases). The V end lost 8 bases, the J end lost 2 bases, and 20 bases lay between the germline ends. The CDR3 contains 16 residues. CDR1 is SGHTA, CDR2 FQGNSA, per germline. CDR3 nucleotide sequence: TGTGCCAGCCACCTAAGGGGGGGGGAAACCACAGATACGCAGTATTTT. This sequence encodes CASHLRGGETTDTQYF.

The gene calls are TRBV6-6 and TRBJ1-6; D unresolved. The CDR3 is 16 amino acids. Deletions cut 7 bases from V and 8 bases from J, with 21 bases between. Germline CDR1 reads MNHNY; CDR2 reads SVGAGI (reference sequence). CDR3 DNA sequence: TGTGCCAGCACTCTTCGGCTAGTAGGAGAGGATTCACCCCTCCACTTT. Protein product: CASTLRLVGEDSPLHF.

This clonotype has only a few counts. The chain has TRBV5-6 and TRBJ2-7; D is possibly TRBD1 or TRBD2 (5 bases each). V was pared by 3 bases and J by 2 bases, with 18 bases between. The CDR3 covers 16 residues. From germline, CDR1 is SGHDT and CDR2 YYEEEE. The DNA of the CDR3 is TGTGCCAGCAGCTCCCGACAGTGGGAGAGGCCCTACGAGCAGTACTTC. Translating it yields CASSSRQWERPYEQYF.

This sequence joins TRBV27 and TRBJ2-7; 10 nucleotides agree with TRBD1. The CDR3 extends over 15 amino acids. From germline, CDR1 is MNHEY and CDR2 SMNVEV (reference sequence). The J segment lost 2 bases and the V segment lost 1 base, leaving 2 bases of the junction unmatched. The CDR3 protein is CASSLYGTGAYEQYF. The DNA of the CDR3 is TGTGCCAGCAGTTTATATGGGACAGGGGCCTACGAGCAGTACTTC.

The CDR3 sequence is CASSLVGTGPLEQYV. The CDR3 coding sequence is TGTGCCAGCAGCTTGGTCGGGACAGGGCCCCTCGAGCAGTACGTC. V is TRBV5-6 and J is TRBJ2-7, with 9 bases matching TRBD1. V trimming: 0 bases; J trimming: 6 bases; junction bases outside the gene matches: 7. Germline V gives CDR1 SGHDT, CDR2 YYEEEE. The CDR3 spans 15 residues.